This passage covers 16 T cell receptor beta chains from one sample sequenced in a study of T cell repertoires in cytomegalovirus infection. No antigen has been assigned to these receptors. Via MiXCR, TCRdb re-called the reads, giving one row per CDR3 protein. The sample includes some 940,000 distinct CDR3 sequences, approximately 32% of them seen just once. The sample here was cultured CD8+ T cells from PBMCs, taken from culture after CMV antigen stimulation. Every receptor here comes from a human donor in good health (CMV status not recorded). Some clones in this sample may be carry-over from other donors' samples.

The chain recombines TRBV4-1 with TRBJ2-1; 9 bases match TRBD2. The CDR3 length is 17 residues. CDR1 is MGHRA and CDR2 is YSYEKL in the germline V gene. V shed 0 bases and J 0 bases; nucleotides not matched to a gene: 3. CDR3 coding DNA: TGCGCCAGCAGCCAAGAGCCGGGACTAGCCTCCTACAATGAGCAGTTCTTC. It translates to CASSQEPGLASYNEQFF.

The CDR3 is CASSLPGGNYNEQFF. In nucleotides, the CDR3 is TGTGCCAGCAGCCTACCGGGGGGGAACTACAATGAGCAGTTCTTC. The chain recombines TRBV7-9 with TRBJ2-1, with 8 bases matching TRBD2. V shed 5 bases and J 3 bases; nucleotides not matched to a gene: 6. The germline V gene has CDR1 SEHNR and CDR2 FQNEAQ (reference sequence). The CDR3 is 15 residues long.

The chain is built from TRBV7-2 and TRBJ2-3; D not resolved. The V gene lost 1 base and the J gene lost 2 bases, with 10 bases spanning the gap. Germline CDR1 is SGHTA and CDR2 is FQGNSA. This CDR3 has 15 amino acids. The CDR3, as DNA: TGTGCCAGCAGCTTAGGTGGCAGGTTCACAGATACGCAGTATTTT. It yields the protein CASSLGGRFTDTQYF.

This clonotype was seen only a few times. CDR3 DNA sequence: TGTGCCAGTACCCAGTGGGGGGGGCCTTTGGAGGTCACAGATACGCAGTATTTT. Residues: CASTQWGGPLEVTDTQYF. This chain uses TRBV28 with TRBJ2-3; D might be TRBD2 (7 bases). Trimming took off 9 bases at V and 2 bases at J, with 27 bases between the two ends. CDR1 and CDR2 (germline): MDHEN, SYDVKM. The CDR3 has 18 residues.

As regards this clonotype: The junction departs from the called germline gene at one end, perhaps through a read error. CDR3 bases: TGTGCCAGCTCTCCCGGACAGTTCGACGTTCTTTTT. As protein: CASSPGQFDVLF. V usage is TRBV18 and J usage is TRBJ1-4, with D maybe TRBD1 (6 bases). This CDR3 has 12 residues. Germline V lookup: CDR1 KGHSH, CDR2 LQKENI.

CDR3 DNA sequence: TGTGCCAGCAGCCCCGGGTCCTGGGGCACAGATACGCAGTATTTT. This codes for CASSPGSWGTDTQYF. J is TRBJ2-3 and V is TRBV11-2; D is unresolved. Between the trimmed V and J ends, which lost 5 bases and 1 base, there was a span of 13 bases. The CDR3 is made up of 15 amino acids. CDR1 and CDR2 (germline): SGHAT, FQNNGV.

The sample holds a few counts of this clonotype. The gene calls are TRBV13 and TRBJ1-1, with TRBD1 matching over 9 bases. The CDR3 contains 18 residues. V dropped 1 base and J dropped 4; count of bases not matched to a gene: 13. Germline V gene lookup returns CDR1 PRHDT and CDR2 FYEKMQ (reference sequence). CDR3 in DNA: TGTGCCAGCAGCTTAGTGGCAGGCGGACAGGGGTTCTTCACTGAAGCTTTCTTT. Protein: CASSLVAGGQGFFTEAFF.

Concerning this clonotype: This clone may be a read error of a much larger clone one base away. V and J are TRBV19 and TRBJ2-1; D gene unclear. The V gene lost 3 bases and the J gene lost 3 bases, with 3 bases spanning the gap. The V gene's germline CDR1 is LNHDA and CDR2 SQIVND (reference sequence). The CDR3 is 12 amino acids. The CDR3 region is CASSMNYNEQFF. CDR3 sequence (DNA): TGTGCCAGTAGTATGAACTACAATGAGCAGTTCTTC.

This clonotype was observed a few times. The V gene is TRBV6-1, the J gene TRBJ1-1, with a weak D call TRBD1 (5 bases). V was trimmed by 2 bases and J by 0 bases, leaving 7 bases between them. The CDR3 is 14 amino acids. Germline lookup yields CDR1 MNHNS and CDR2 SASEGT. DNA of the CDR3: TGTGCCAGCAGTGAATTACAGGTGAACACTGAAGCTTTCTTT. The encoded protein is CASSELQVNTEAFF.

Turning to this clonotype: One end of the junction fails to match germline, which may point to a read error. The chain combines TRBV7-4 with TRBJ2-2; tentatively, D is TRBD1 (6 bases). This CDR3 has 17 residues. Germline-derived CDR1 and CDR2 are SGHVT and SQSDAQ. CDR3 DNA sequence: TGTGTCAGCAGCTTAGTTCAGGGGTTCTCGAACACCGGGGAGCTGTTTTTT. Translating gives CVSSLVQGFSNTGELFF.

This clonotype was recorded a few times. The V gene is TRBV6-2 or TRBV6-3, the J gene TRBJ1-5, with no clear D. Germline CDR1 reads MNHEY; CDR2 reads SVGEGT. This CDR3 is 12 amino acids long. V dropped 5 bases and J dropped 7 bases, with 9 bases sitting between them. The CDR3 protein is CASSQRHQPQHF. In DNA, the CDR3 is TGTGCCAGCAGTCAGAGACACCAGCCCCAGCATTTT.

This clonotype was detected once. The chain joins TRBV4-3 to TRBJ2-2; 8 bases agree with TRBD1. The CDR3 is made up of 18 amino acids. Germline V gene sequence: CDR1 LGHNA, CDR2 YSLEER. The V gene end was trimmed by 0 bases and the J gene end by 3 bases; junction bases not matched to a gene: 9. The CDR3 loop is CASSQEAGGSADTGELFF. The DNA of the CDR3 is TGCGCCAGCAGCCAAGAGGCAGGGGGCTCCGCGGACACCGGGGAGCTGTTTTTT.

V and J are TRBV18 and TRBJ2-1; 7 nucleotides align to TRBD1. The CDR3 has 15 residues. V was pared by 3 bases and J by 2 bases, with 4 bases of the junction left unmatched. CDR1 KGHSH and CDR2 LQKENI come from the germline V gene. In nucleotides, the CDR3 is TGTGCCAGCTCACCCTGGACAGGAACCTACAATGAGCAGTTCTTC. Amino acids: CASSPWTGTYNEQFF.

The table lists this clonotype with a few counts. The chain couples TRBV20-1 to TRBJ2-7, with D possibly TRBD2 on 6 matching bases. V lost 3 bases, J lost 0 bases, and 12 bases lay in between. In germline, CDR1 is DFQATT, CDR2 SNEGSKA (reference sequence). The CDR3 sequence is 14 residues long. This chain's CDR3 is CSASPQDYSYEQYV. The DNA of the CDR3 is TGCAGTGCTAGCCCACAGGACTACTCCTACGAGCAGTACGTC.

Many counts were recorded for this clonotype. V and J are TRBV5-6 and TRBJ1-1; no clear D. V was shortened by 0 bases and J by 3 bases, with 12 bases between the two germline ends. This CDR3 has 15 amino acids. CDR1 is SGHDT, CDR2 YYEEEE, per germline. The CDR3 reads CASSLGTYGYTEAFF. The CDR3 region has the DNA TGTGCCAGCAGCTTGGGCACCTACGGATACACTGAAGCTTTCTTT. The entire variable domain, with the rest obtained from reference TRBV5-6 and TRBJ1-1, is as follows: DAGVTQSPTHLIKTRGQQVTLRCSPKSGHDTVSWYQQALGQGPQFIFQYYEEEERQRGNFPDRFSGHQFPNYSSELNVNALLLGDSALYLCASSLGTYGYTEAFFGQGTRLTVV.

V usage is TRBV19 and J usage is TRBJ2-1; TRBD2 matches 7 bases. The CDR3 has 14 residues. Germline lookup yields CDR1 LNHDA and CDR2 SQIVND (reference sequence). V lost 7 bases, J lost 4 bases, and 7 bases stayed unmatched. CDR3 sequence reads: CASKEAGEYNEQFF. Here the CDR3 DNA reads TGTGCCAGTAAGGAGGCGGGGGAGTACAATGAGCAGTTCTTC.